The next 27 T cell receptor beta chains were all read from a single sample in a study of blood T cell repertoires in COVID-19. Here immunoSEQ multiplex PCR was the method, and the copy in TCRdb shows in-frame clones only, minus some. Of over 80,000 clones listed, around 74% were seen once; the top ten hold 3% to 4%. The sequencing input was peripheral blood. These receptors all stem from a man aged 65 to 85 with COVID-19, enrolled during active disease.

V usage is TRBV18 and J usage is TRBJ2-7; 9 bases align to TRBD2. The CDR3 has 17 amino acids. The V and J ends lost 0 bases and 5 bases, in that order; junction bases with no gene match: 11. CDR1 is KGHSH and CDR2 is LQKENI in the germline V gene. CDR3 coding DNA: TGTGCCAGCTCACCACCGTCTAGCGGGAAGGGACCGGACGAGCAGTACTTC. Translating gives CASSPPSSGKGPDEQYF.

The chain has TRBV11-3 and TRBJ2-1; TRBD2 matches 11 bases. V shed 8 bases, J shed 9 bases, and the junction held 12 bases outside the gene matches. From germline, CDR1 is SGHNT and CDR2 YENEEA. The CDR3 has 15 amino acids. This CDR3 is CASPVPTSGRIEQFF. CDR3 sequence (DNA): TGTGCCAGCCCCGTCCCAACTAGCGGGAGAATTGAGCAGTTCTTC.

This clone occurred once. This chain connects TRBV5-8 to TRBJ2-3; 16 bases are a match to TRBD2. After removal of 4 bases from V and 4 bases from J, the junction contained 9 bases not matched to a gene. The CDR3 contains 18 residues. Germline assignment: CDR1 SGHTS and CDR2 YDEGEE. CDR3 protein: CASSQPGLAGGPSDTQYF. CDR3 nucleotides: TGTGCCAGCAGCCAACCGGGACTAGCGGGAGGGCCGTCAGATACGCAGTATTTT.

The chain links TRBV7-2 to TRBJ2-7, with 9 bases fitting TRBD1. The CDR3 runs 14 residues. The germline CDR1 and CDR2 sequences are SGHTA and FQGNSA. V shed 5 bases and J 0 bases; nucleotides not matched to a gene: 2. The CDR3 nucleotides are TGTGCCAGCAGCATGGACAGGGGCTCCTACGAGCAGTACTTC. This sequence encodes CASSMDRGSYEQYF.

This clone was seen once. V is TRBV7-9 and J is TRBJ1-1; D is unclear. Germline V gene lookup returns CDR1 SEHNR and CDR2 FQNEAQ (reference sequence). Trimming cost V 1 base and J 3 bases, with 12 bases left between them. The CDR3 is 15 residues long. This CDR3 reads CASSLERGSDTEAFF. DNA of the CDR3: TGTGCCAGCAGCTTAGAACGGGGTTCGGACACTGAAGCTTTCTTT.

The DNA for the CDR3 is TGTGCCAGCAGTTACGCGGGACTACCTTCCTACGAGCAGTACTTC. Residues: CASSYAGLPSYEQYF. This chain uses TRBV6-2 or TRBV6-3 with TRBJ2-7; 7 bases match TRBD2. V gave up 2 bases and J gave up 1 base; unmatched junction bases: 5. CDR1 MNHEY and CDR2 SVGEGT come from the germline V gene. This CDR3 comprises 15 residues.

This clone has only a few counts. V is TRBV9 and J is TRBJ1-3; 8 nucleotides align to TRBD1. Germline CDR1 and CDR2: SGDLS and YYNGEE. Germline trimming cut 5 bases from V and 1 base from J; bases unmatched to any gene: 5. The CDR3 runs 15 residues. CDR3 sequence: CASRGTGGSGNTIYF. The CDR3 DNA reads TGTGCCAGCAGAGGTACAGGGGGATCTGGAAACACCATATATTTT.

This clone was observed a few times. The gene calls are TRBV7-2 and TRBJ1-2; no clear D gene. This CDR3 comprises 13 residues. Germline V lookup: CDR1 SGHTA, CDR2 FQGNSA. The V end was cut by 7 bases, the J end by 8 bases, with 17 bases between. CDR3 sequence: CASIPSGNGGYTF. The CDR3 DNA follows: TGTGCCAGCATCCCATCCGGTAACGGGGGCTACACCTTC.

This clone was seen only once. The chain combines TRBV6-6 with TRBJ2-7; TRBD1 is a possible D gene (5 bases). In germline, CDR1 is MNHNY, CDR2 SVGAGI (reference sequence). The CDR3 contains 13 residues. V was clipped by 2 bases and J by 3 bases, with 8 bases between them. CDR3 nucleotides: TGTGCCAGCAGTTACGGGGCCTACTACGAGCAGTACTTC. Translated, it gives CASSYGAYYEQYF.

The V gene is TRBV2, the J gene TRBJ2-1; D perhaps matches TRBD1 (6 bases). The germline V gene encodes CDR1 SNHLY and CDR2 FYNNEI. Trimming took off 5 bases at V and 7 bases at J, with 9 bases between the two ends. The CDR3 covers 12 residues. Here the CDR3 reads CASSPQGNEQFF. Written as DNA, the CDR3 is TGTGCCAGCAGTCCACAGGGAAATGAGCAGTTCTTC.

The chain recombines TRBV9 with TRBJ1-2; a weak D match, TRBD1 (5 bases). Germline V CDR1 and CDR2: SGDLS, YYNGEE. This CDR3 spans 14 amino acids. V lost 7 bases and J 4 bases, leaving 17 bases between the germline ends. DNA of the CDR3: TGTGCCAGCCGTAAGGGGCCAACGACCTATGGCTACACCTTC. Its translation: CASRKGPTTYGYTF. Full variable domain (remainder filled in from reference TRBV9 and TRBJ1-2): DSGVTQTPKHLITATGQRVTLRCSPRSGDLSVYWYQQSLDQGLQFLIQYYNGEERAKGNILERFSAQQFPDLHSELNLSSLELGDSALYFCASRKGPTTYGYTFGSGTRLTVV.

This chain connects TRBV19 to TRBJ2-4, with D perhaps TRBD2 (5 bases). Trimming pared 3 bases from V and 5 bases from J, leaving 11 bases between. The CDR3 is made up of 14 amino acids. Looked up from germline, CDR1 is LNHDA and CDR2 is SQIVND (reference sequence). Here the CDR3 reads CASSIAGGENIQYF. CDR3 DNA sequence: TGTGCCAGTAGTATTGCTGGAGGAGAAAACATTCAGTACTTC.

The chain couples TRBV4-3 to TRBJ1-3; 9 nucleotides align to TRBD1. The germline V gene has CDR1 LGHNA and CDR2 YSLEER. The CDR3 extends over 18 amino acids. The trim removed 0 bases at V and 3 bases at J, leaving 9 bases unmatched. The CDR3: CASSQDLGTGLGGNTIYF. The DNA of the CDR3 is TGCGCCAGCAGCCAAGACCTGGGGACAGGGTTGGGTGGAAACACCATATATTTT.

V and J are TRBV7-2 and TRBJ2-5; possibly TRBD1 for D (6 bases). The length of the CDR3 is 13 residues. Germline assignment: CDR1 SGHTA and CDR2 FQGNSA. Trimming took 6 bases from V and 1 from J, leaving 9 bases between them. DNA for the CDR3: TGTGCCAGCAGTCGACAGGCCCAAGAGACCCAGTACTTC. Its translation: CASSRQAQETQYF.

The chain couples TRBV6-1 to TRBJ1-3, with a possible D match to TRBD1 (5 bases). The CDR3 consists of 14 residues. Germline V gene lookup returns CDR1 MNHNS and CDR2 SASEGT. V was trimmed by 1 base and J by 3 bases, leaving 7 bases between them. CDR3 residues: CASSEVRVGNTIYF. CDR3 DNA sequence: TGTGCCAGCAGTGAAGTCAGGGTTGGAAACACCATATATTTT.

This clone has just a few counts. The V call is TRBV6-2 or TRBV6-3, the J call TRBJ1-5; tentatively, D is TRBD1 (6 bases). CDR1 and CDR2 (germline): MNHEY, SVGEGT. Trimming left V 5 bases short and J 7 bases short, with 9 bases between. This CDR3 has 12 amino acids. Written as DNA, the CDR3 is TGTGCCAGCAGTACAGGGATGCAGCCCCAGCATTTT. It yields the protein CASSTGMQPQHF.

The chain joins TRBV11-2 to TRBJ2-7; 7 bases are shared with TRBD2. V shed 1 base and J 7 bases; nucleotides not matched to a gene: 10. Looked up from germline, CDR1 is SGHAT and CDR2 is FQNNGV. The CDR3 consists of 15 residues. The CDR3 DNA is TGTGCCAGCAGCTTAGCGGGAGGACAACAGTTGGAGCAGTACTTC. The encoded protein is CASSLAGGQQLEQYF.

The chain employs TRBV6-5 and TRBJ2-5; possibly TRBD1 for D (5 bases). Germline V lookup: CDR1 MNHEY, CDR2 SVGAGI. Trimming took 6 bases from V and 5 from J, leaving 10 bases between them. The CDR3 contains 12 residues. CDR3 sequence: CASRPGKETQYF. The CDR3 bases are TGTGCCAGCAGACCAGGGAAGGAGACCCAGTACTTC.

The chain employs TRBV6-4 and TRBJ1-1, with unresolved D. Trimming stripped 5 bases from V and 5 bases from J, with 12 bases between. In germline, CDR1 is MRHNA, CDR2 SNTAGT. This CDR3 has 13 residues. CDR3: CASSSGLRTEAFF. The CDR3 DNA reads TGTGCCAGCAGTTCGGGTTTGCGGACTGAAGCTTTCTTT.

The genes are TRBV3-1 (or the pseudogene TRBV3-2) and TRBJ1-3; 9 bases are a match to TRBD1. The CDR3 sequence is 18 residues long. J was trimmed by 3 bases and V by 6 bases; bases with no gene match: 15. In germline, CDR1 is LGHDT, CDR2 YNNKEL (reference sequence). The CDR3 sequence is CASRLNSGQGGGGNTIYF. The CDR3 region has the DNA TGTGCCAGCAGGCTTAACTCGGGACAGGGAGGTGGTGGAAACACCATATATTTT.

The rearrangement joins TRBV19 to TRBJ1-1, with a tentative D call TRBD1 (5 bases). V gave up 7 bases and J gave up 0 bases, with 15 bases separating them. The germline CDR1 and CDR2 sequences are LNHDA and SQIVND (reference sequence). The CDR3 is made up of 15 amino acids. The CDR3 bases are TGTGCCAGTACCCCCGGGAGGGACCTGAACACTGAAGCTTTCTTT. The encoded protein is CASTPGRDLNTEAFF.

V is TRBV21-1 and J is TRBJ2-3; the DNA was not used to check the table's D call, TRBD2. TRBV21-1 is a documented pseudogene. CDR3 size: 12 residues. The CDR3 nucleotides are TGTGCCAGCATCATTAGAACAGATACGCAGTATTTT. As protein: CASIIRTDTQYF.

This sequence joins TRBV28 and TRBJ1-1, with TRBD1 matching over 7 bases. There are 14 residues in the CDR3. J was trimmed by 6 bases and V by 3 bases; bases with no gene match: 7. Germline V CDR1 and CDR2: MDHEN, SYDVKM. The CDR3 is CASSFRGRFPEAFF. CDR3 nucleotide sequence: TGTGCCAGCAGTTTTAGGGGGCGCTTCCCTGAAGCTTTCTTT.

The rearrangement links TRBV4-3 to TRBJ1-3; perhaps TRBD1 as D (5 bases). V shed 3 bases and J shed 4 bases, with 7 bases lying between them. The CDR3 is made up of 13 amino acids. Germline V CDR1 and CDR2: LGHNA, YSLEER. The CDR3 is CASSQDNGNTIYF. The CDR3 nucleotides are TGCGCCAGCAGCCAGGACAACGGAAACACCATATATTTT.

The J gene is TRBJ1-4, the V gene TRBV5-4; D not resolved. Germline assignment: CDR1 SGHNT and CDR2 YYREEE (reference sequence). The CDR3 has 13 residues. V was trimmed by 4 bases and J by 5 bases, leaving 9 bases between them. Here the CDR3 reads CASSAALNEKLFF. The CDR3 DNA reads TGTGCCAGCAGCGCAGCACTAAATGAAAAACTGTTTTTT.

CDR3 nucleotides: TGTGCCAGCGTCCCCTCGGCGGGAACCGACGAGCAGTACTTC. The encoded protein is CASVPSAGTDEQYF. J is TRBJ2-7 and V is TRBV27; tentative D call: TRBD2 (6 bases). Trimming cost V 8 bases and J 5 bases, with 19 bases left between them. CDR3 length equals 14 residues. Germline V CDR1 and CDR2: MNHEY, SMNVEV (reference sequence).

The CDR3 protein is CASSRLGTSGGEQYF. CDR3 nucleotide sequence: TGTGCCAGCAGCCGGCTAGGGACTAGCGGGGGGGAGCAGTACTTC. The chain has TRBV4-2 and TRBJ2-7; 15 nucleotides align to TRBD2. This CDR3 has 15 residues. CDR1 is LGHNA and CDR2 is YNFKEQ in the germline V gene. V was clipped by 4 bases and J by 7 bases; unmatched bases: 5.